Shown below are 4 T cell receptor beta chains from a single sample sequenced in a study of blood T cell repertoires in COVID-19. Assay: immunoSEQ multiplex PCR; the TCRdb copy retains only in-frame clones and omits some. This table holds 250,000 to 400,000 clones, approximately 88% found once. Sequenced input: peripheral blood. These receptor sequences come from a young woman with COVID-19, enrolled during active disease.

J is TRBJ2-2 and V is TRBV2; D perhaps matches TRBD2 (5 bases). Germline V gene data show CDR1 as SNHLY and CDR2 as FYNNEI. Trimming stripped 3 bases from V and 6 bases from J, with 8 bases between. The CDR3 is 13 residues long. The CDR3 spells CASSEASPGELFF. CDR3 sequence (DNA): TGTGCCAGCAGTGAGGCTAGCCCCGGGGAGCTGTTTTTT.

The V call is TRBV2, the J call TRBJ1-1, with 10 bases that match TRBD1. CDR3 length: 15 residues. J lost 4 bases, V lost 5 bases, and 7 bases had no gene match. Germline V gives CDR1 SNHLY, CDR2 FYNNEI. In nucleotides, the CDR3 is TGTGCCAGCAGTCGACAGGGGGCCGGCGGCACTGAAGCTTTCTTT. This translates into CASSRQGAGGTEAFF.

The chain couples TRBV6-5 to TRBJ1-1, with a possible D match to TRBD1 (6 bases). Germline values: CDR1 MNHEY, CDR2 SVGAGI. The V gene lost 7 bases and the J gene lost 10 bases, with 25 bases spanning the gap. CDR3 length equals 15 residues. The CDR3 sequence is CASNKGGASPLVAFF. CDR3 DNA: TGTGCCAGCAACAAAGGGGGGGCCTCCCCACTTGTAGCTTTCTTT.

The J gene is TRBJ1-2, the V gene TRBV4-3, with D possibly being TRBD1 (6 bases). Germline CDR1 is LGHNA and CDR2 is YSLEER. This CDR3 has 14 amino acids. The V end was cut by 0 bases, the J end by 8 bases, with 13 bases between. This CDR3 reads CASSQESDRLGYTF. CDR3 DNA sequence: TGCGCCAGCAGCCAAGAATCTGACAGGCTGGGCTACACCTTC.